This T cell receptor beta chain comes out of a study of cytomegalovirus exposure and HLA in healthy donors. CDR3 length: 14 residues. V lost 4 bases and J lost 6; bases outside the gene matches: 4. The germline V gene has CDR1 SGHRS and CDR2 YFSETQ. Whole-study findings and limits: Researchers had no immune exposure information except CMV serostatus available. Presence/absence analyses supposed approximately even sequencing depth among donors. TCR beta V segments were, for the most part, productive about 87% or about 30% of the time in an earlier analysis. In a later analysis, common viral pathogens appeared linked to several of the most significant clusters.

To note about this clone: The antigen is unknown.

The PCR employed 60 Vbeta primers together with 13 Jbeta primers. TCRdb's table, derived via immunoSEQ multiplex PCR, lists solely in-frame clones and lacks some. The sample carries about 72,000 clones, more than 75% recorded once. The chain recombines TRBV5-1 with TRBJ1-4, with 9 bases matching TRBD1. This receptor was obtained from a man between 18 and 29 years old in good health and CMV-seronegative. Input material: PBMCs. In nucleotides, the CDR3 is TGCGCCAGCAGCCCGGACAGGGGACATGAAAAACTGTTTTTT. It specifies CASSPDRGHEKLFF.